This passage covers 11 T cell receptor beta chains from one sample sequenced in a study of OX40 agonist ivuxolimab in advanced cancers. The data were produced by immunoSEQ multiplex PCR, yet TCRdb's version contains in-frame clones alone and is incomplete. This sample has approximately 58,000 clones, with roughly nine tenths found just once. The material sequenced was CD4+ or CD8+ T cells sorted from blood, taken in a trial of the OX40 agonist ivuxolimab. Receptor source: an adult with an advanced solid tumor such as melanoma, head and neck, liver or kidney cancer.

As DNA, the CDR3 is TGTGCCAGCAGTTTAGCGGCAGGGTCCAATCAGCCCCAGCATTTT. Protein: CASSLAAGSNQPQHF. V and J are TRBV27 and TRBJ1-5, with D perhaps matching TRBD1 (5 bases). Trimming cost V 2 bases and J 3 bases, with 11 bases left between them. Germline-derived CDR1 and CDR2 are MNHEY and SMNVEV (reference sequence). The CDR3 totals 15 residues.

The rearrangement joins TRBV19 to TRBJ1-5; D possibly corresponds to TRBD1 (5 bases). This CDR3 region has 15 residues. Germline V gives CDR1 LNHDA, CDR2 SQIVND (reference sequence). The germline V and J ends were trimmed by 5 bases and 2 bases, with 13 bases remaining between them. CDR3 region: CASSLGPQGNQPQHF. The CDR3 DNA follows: TGTGCCAGTAGTCTGGGACCCCAGGGCAATCAGCCCCAGCATTTT.

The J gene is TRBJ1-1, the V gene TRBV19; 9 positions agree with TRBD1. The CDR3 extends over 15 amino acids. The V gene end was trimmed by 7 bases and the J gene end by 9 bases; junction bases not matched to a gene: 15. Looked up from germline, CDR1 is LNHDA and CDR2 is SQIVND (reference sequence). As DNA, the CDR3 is TGTGCCAGTACACGCCGGGACAGGGAGGAGGTGAAAGCTTTCTTT. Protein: CASTRRDREEVKAFF.

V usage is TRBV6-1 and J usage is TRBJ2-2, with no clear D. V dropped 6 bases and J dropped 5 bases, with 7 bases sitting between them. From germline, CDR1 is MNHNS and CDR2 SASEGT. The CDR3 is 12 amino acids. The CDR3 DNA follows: TGTGCCAGCAGCTGGGTAACCGGGGAGCTGTTTTTT. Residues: CASSWVTGELFF.

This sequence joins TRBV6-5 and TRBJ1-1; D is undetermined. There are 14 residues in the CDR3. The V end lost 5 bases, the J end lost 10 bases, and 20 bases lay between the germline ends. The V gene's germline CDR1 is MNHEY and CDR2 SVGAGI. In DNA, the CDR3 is TGTGCCAGCAGTCTCCGGATTTCCCCGGTTGGAGCTTTCTTT. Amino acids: CASSLRISPVGAFF.

The DNA of the CDR3 is TGTGCCAGCAGCTTAGGCTGGCAGTCGAACACCGGGGAGCTGTTTTTT. Translating gives CASSLGWQSNTGELFF. The rearrangement uses TRBV7-2 and TRBJ2-2; D gene uncertain. This CDR3 has 16 amino acids. V was shortened by 1 base and J by 0 bases, with 9 bases between the two germline ends. Germline assignment: CDR1 SGHTA and CDR2 FQGNSA.

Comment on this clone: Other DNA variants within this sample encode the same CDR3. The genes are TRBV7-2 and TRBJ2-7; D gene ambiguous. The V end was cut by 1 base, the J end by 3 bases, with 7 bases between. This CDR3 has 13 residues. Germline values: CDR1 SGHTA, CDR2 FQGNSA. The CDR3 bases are TGTGCCAGCAGCTTAGGCCAGTTCTACGAGCAGTACTTC. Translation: CASSLGQFYEQYF.

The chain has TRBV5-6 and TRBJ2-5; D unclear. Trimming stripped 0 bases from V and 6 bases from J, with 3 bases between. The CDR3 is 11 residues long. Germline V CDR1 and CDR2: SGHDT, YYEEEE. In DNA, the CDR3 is TGTGCCAGCAGCTTGGGCCAGACCCAGTACTTC. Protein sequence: CASSLGQTQYF.

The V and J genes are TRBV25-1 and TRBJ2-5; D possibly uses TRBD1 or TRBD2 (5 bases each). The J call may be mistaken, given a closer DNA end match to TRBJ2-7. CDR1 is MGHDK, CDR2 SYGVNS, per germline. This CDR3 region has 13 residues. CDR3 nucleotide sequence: TGTGCCAGCAGTGTCGGGGCTATGTACGAGCAGTACTTC. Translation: CASSVGAMYEQYF.

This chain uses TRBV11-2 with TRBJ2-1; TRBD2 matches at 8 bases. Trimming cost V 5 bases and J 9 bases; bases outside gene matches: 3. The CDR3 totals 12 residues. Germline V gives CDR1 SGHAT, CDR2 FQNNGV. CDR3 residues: CASSLSGSEQFF. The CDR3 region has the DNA TGTGCCAGCAGCCTAAGCGGGAGTGAGCAGTTCTTC.

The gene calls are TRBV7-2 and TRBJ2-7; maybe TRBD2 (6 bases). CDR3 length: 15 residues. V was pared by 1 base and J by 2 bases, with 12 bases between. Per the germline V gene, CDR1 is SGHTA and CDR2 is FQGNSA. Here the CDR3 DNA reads TGTGCCAGCAGCTTAGGGGGAGTAGCGGCCTACGAGCAGTACTTC. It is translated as CASSLGGVAAYEQYF.